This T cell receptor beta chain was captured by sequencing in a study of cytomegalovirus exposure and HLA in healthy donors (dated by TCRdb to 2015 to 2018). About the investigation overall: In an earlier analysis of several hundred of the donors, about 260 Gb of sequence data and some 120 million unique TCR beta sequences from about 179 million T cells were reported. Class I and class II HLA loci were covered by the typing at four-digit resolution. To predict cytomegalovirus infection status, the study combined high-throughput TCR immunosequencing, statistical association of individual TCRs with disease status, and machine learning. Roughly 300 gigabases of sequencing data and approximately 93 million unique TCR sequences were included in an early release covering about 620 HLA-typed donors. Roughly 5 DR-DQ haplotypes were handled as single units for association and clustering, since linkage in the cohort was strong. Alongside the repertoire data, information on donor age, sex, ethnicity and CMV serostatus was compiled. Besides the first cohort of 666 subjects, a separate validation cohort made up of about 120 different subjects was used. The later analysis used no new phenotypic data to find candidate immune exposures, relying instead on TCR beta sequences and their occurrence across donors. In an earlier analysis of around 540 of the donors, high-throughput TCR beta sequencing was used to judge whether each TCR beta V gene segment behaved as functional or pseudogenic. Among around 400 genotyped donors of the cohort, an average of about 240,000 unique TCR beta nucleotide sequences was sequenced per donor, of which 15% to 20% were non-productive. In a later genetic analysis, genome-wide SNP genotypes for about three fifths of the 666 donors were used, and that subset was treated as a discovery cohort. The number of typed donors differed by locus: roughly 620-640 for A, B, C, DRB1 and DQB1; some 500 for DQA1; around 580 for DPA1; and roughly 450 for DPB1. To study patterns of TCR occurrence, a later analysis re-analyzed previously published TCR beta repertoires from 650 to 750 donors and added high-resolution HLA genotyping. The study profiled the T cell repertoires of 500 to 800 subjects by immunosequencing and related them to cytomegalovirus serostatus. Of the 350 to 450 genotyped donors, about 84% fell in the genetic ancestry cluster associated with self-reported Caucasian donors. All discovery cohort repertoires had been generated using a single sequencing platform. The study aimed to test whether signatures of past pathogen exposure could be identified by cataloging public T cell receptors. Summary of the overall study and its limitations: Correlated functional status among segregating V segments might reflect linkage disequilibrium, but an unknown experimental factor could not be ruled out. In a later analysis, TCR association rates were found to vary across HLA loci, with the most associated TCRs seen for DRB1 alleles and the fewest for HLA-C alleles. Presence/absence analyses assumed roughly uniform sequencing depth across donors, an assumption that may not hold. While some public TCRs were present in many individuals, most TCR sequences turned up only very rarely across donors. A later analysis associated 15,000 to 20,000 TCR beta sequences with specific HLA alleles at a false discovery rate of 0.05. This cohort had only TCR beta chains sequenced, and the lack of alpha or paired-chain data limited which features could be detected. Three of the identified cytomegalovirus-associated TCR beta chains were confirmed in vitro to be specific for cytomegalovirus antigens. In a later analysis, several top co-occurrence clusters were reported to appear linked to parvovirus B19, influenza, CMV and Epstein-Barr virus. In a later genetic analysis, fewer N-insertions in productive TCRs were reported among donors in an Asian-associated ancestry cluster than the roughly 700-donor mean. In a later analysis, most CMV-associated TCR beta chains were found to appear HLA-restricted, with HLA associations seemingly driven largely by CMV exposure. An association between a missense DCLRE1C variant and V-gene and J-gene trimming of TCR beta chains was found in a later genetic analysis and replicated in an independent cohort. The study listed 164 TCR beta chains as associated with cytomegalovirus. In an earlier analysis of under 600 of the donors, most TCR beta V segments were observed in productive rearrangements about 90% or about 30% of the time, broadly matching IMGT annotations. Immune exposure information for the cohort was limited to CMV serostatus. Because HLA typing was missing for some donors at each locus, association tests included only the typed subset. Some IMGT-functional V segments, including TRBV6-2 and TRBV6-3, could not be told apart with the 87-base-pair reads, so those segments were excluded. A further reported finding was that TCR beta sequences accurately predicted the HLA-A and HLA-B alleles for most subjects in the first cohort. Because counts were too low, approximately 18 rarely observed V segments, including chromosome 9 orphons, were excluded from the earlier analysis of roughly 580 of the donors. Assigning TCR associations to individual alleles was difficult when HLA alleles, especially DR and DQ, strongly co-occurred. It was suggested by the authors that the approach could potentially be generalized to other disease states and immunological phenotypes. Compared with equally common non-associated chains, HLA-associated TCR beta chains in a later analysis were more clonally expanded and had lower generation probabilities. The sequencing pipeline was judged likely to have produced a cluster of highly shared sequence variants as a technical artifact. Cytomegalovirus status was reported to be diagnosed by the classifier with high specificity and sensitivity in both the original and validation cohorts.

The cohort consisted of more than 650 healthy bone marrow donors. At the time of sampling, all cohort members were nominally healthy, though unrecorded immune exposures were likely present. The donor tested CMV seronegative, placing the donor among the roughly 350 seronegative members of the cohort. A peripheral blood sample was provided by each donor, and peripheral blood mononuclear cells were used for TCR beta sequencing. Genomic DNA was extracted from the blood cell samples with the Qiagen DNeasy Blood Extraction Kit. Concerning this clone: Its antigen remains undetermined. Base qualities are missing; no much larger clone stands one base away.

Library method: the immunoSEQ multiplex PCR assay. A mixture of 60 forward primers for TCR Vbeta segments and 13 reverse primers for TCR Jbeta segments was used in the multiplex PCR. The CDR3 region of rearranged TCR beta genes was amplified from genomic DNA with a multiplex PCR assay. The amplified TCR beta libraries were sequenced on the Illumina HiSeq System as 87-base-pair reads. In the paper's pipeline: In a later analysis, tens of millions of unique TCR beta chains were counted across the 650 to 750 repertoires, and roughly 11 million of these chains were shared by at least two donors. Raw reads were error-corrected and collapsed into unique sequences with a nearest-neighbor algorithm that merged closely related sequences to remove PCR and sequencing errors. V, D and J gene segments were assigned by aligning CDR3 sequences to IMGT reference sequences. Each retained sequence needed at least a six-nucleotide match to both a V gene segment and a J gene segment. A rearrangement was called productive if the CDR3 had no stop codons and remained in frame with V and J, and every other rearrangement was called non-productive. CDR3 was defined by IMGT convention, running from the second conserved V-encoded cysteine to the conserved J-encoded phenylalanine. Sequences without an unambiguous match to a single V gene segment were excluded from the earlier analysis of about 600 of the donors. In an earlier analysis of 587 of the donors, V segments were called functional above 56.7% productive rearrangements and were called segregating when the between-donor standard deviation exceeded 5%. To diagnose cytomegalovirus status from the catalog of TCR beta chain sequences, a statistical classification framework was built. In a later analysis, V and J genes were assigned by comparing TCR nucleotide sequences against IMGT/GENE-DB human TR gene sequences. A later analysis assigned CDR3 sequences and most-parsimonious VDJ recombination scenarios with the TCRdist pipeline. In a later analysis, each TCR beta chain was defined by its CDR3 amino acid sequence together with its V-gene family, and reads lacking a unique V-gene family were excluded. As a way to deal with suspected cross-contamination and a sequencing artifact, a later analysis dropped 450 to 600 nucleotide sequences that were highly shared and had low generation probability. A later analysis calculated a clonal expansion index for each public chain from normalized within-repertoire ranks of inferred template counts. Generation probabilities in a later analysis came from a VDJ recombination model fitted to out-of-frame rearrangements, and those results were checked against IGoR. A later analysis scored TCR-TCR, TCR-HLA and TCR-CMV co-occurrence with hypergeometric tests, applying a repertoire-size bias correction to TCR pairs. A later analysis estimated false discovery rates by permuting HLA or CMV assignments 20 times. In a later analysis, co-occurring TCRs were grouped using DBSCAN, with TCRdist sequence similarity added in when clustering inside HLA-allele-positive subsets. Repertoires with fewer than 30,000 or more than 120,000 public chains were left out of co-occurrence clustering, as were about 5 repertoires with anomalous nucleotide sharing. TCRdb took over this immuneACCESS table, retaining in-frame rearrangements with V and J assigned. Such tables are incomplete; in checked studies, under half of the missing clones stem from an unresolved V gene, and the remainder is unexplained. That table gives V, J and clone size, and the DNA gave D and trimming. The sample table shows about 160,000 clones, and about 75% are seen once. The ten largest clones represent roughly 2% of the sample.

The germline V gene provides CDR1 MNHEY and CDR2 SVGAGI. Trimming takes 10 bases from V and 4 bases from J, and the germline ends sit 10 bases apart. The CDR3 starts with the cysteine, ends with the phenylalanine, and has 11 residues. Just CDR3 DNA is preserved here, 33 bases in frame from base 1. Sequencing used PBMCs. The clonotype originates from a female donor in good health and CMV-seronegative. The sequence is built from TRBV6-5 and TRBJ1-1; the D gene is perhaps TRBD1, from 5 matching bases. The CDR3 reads CATAGGTEAFF. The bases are TGTGCCACCGCGGGGGGCACTGAAGCTTTCTTT.